The 3 T cell receptor beta chains given below trace back to one sample, sequenced in a study of blood T cell repertoires in COVID-19. TCRdb keeps only in-frame clones here, not all; method: immunoSEQ multiplex PCR. The repertoire has roughly 380,000 clones, roughly 87% of them found once; the top ten carry 2.5% to 3.5%. The sequencing sample was made of PBMCs or T cells enriched from blood (not recorded which). The origin of the receptors is a woman in her twenties or thirties who had recovered from COVID-19.

The sample holds one count of this clone. The chain couples TRBV5-4 to TRBJ2-7, with 10 bases lining up with TRBD2. The germline V gene has CDR1 SGHNT and CDR2 YYREEE (reference sequence). Germline trimming cut 5 bases from V and 0 bases from J; bases unmatched to any gene: 5. The CDR3 sequence is 15 residues long. This CDR3 reads CASRNSSGSSYEQYF. The DNA for the CDR3 is TGTGCCAGCAGGAACTCTAGCGGGAGCTCCTACGAGCAGTACTTC.

V gene TRBV6-1 combines with J gene TRBJ1-1; maybe TRBD1 (6 bases). Germline CDR1 reads MNHNS; CDR2 reads SASEGT. The CDR3 is 16 residues long. Trimming shortened V by 4 bases and J by 1 base, and 16 bases separated the two germline ends. Written as DNA, the CDR3 is TGTGCCAGCAGTGCAAAGATCGACAGGACGAACACTGAAGCTTTCTTT. Encoded protein: CASSAKIDRTNTEAFF.

The chain links TRBV15 to TRBJ1-6; 10 bases line up with TRBD1. The CDR3 runs 15 residues. The V gene's germline CDR1 is LNHNV and CDR2 YYDKDF (reference sequence). With V trimmed by 3 bases and J by 7 bases, 3 bases remained unmatched. The CDR3 loop is CATSSDRGRNSPLHF. DNA of the CDR3: TGTGCCACCAGCAGCGACAGGGGGCGAAATTCACCCCTCCACTTT.